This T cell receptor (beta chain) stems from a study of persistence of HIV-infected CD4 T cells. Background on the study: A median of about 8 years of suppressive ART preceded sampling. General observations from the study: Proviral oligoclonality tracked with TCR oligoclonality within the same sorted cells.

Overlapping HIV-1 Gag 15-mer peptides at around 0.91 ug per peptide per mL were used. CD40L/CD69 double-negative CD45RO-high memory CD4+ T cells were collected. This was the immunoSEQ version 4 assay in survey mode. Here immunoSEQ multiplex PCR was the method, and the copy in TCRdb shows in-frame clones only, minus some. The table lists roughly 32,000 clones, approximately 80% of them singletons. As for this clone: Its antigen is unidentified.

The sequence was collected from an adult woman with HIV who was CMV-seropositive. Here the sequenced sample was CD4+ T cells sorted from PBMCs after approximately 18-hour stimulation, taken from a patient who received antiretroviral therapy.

For the CDR3, the DNA is TGCGCCAGCAGCCAAGATTTCGGCCCGAACACTGAAGCTTTCTTT. It is translated as CASSQDFGPNTEAFF. The J gene is TRBJ1-1, the V gene TRBV4-3; no firm D call. Germline assignment: CDR1 LGHNA and CDR2 YSLEER. Trimming took off 0 bases at V and 1 base at J, with 9 bases between the two ends. The CDR3 runs 15 residues.